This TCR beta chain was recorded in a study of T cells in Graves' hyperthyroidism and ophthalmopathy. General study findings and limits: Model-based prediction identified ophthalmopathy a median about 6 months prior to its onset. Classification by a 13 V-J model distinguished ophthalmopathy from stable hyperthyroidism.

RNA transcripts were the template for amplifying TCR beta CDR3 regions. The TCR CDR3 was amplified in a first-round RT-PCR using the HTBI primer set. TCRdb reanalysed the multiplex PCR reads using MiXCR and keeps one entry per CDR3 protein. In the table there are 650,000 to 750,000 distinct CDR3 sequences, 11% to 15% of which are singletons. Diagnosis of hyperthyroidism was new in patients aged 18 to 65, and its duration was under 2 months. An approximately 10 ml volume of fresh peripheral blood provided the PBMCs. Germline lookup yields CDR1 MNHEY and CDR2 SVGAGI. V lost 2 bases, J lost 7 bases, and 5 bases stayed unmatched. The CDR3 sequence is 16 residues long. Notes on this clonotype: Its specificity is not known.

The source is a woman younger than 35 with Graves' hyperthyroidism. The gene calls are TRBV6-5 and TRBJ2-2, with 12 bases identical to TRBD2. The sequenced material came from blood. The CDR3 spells CASSYPLAGGVGELFF. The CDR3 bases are TGTGCCAGCAGTTACCCCCTAGCGGGAGGGGTCGGGGAGCTGTTTTTT.